The table lists the clone carrying this TCR beta chain with many counts. The antigen remains undetermined. This sample was included in a study of T cell repertoires in cytomegalovirus infection. Germline CDR1 is MDHEN and CDR2 is SYDVKM. CDR3 size: 15 residues. V was pared by 4 bases and J by 2 bases, with 1 base of the junction left unmatched. Points from the study as a whole: The response measured ex vivo was dominated by TCR beta clonotypes (HLA-C-restricted and CMV-specific).

MiXCR was run by TCRdb on the reads, yielding one entry per CDR3 protein. The sample includes 250,000 to 300,000 distinct CDR3 sequences, roughly 13% seen only once; the top ten take 8.8%. The TCR sequence derives from a human donor in good health (CMV status not recorded). Some clones in this sample may be carry-over from other donors' samples. The specimen sequenced was PBMCs. J is TRBJ2-6 and V is TRBV28; 8 bases agree with TRBD2. The CDR3 sequence is CASSSLAAGANVLTF. The CDR3 nucleotides are TGTGCCAGCAGTTCACTAGCGGCTGGGGCCAACGTCCTGACTTTC.